The text below deals with one TCR beta chain. Trimming at V came to 0 bases and at J to 6 bases, leaving 3 bases not matched to a gene. Germline assignment: CDR1 GTSNPN and CDR2 SVGIG (reference sequence). The CDR3 is 15 amino acids. These data come from a study of control samples from healthy donors and cancer patients. Profiled with immunoSEQ multiplex PCR; TCRdb holds only in-frame clones, not every one. There are roughly 100,000 clones in the sample; around four fifths occur only once, and roughly 13% lies in the top ten. The sequencing input was blood. This rearrangement joins TRBV30 to TRBJ1-6; 9 bases agree with TRBD1. The receptor was isolated from a woman in her forties or fifties in good health. The CDR3 DNA is TGTGCCTGGAGTGTACGGGGACAGGGTAATTCACCCCTCCACTTT. The encoded protein is CAWSVRGQGNSPLHF.